This TCR beta chain was sequenced in a study of monozygotic twins with inflammatory bowel disease. The TCR libraries each used total RNA (roughly 3,500 ng per library). TCRdb re-called the 5' RACE reads, yielding one record per CDR3 amino acid sequence without DNA. This listing includes 400,000 or so distinct CDR3 sequences. CDR3 length: 13 residues. The germline CDR1 and CDR2 sequences are SGHAT and FQDESV (reference sequence). The sequence was collected from a human donor with ulcerative colitis or Crohn's disease, or a healthy co-twin of an affected twin (not recorded which). V usage is TRBV11-1 and J usage is TRBJ1-1. The sequenced material came from blood. The CDR3 sequence is CASSLVTGTEAFF. Based on the CDR3 plus reference TRBV11-1 and TRBJ1-1, the full variable domain is EAEVAQSPRYKITEKSQAVAFWCDPISGHATLYWYRQILGQGPELLVQFQDESVVDDSQLPKDRFSAERLKGVDSTLKIQPAELGDSAMYLCASSLVTGTEAFFGQGTRLTVV.